This T cell receptor beta chain was captured in a study of blood T cell repertoires in COVID-19. The wider study: The United States, Italy and Spain provided the acute and convalescent COVID-19 samples.

V dropped 9 bases and J dropped 6 bases, with 21 bases sitting between them. The germline V gene encodes CDR1 LNHDA and CDR2 SQIVND (reference sequence). This CDR3 region has 15 residues. Per the original data handling: Cell counts per sample came from amplifying reference gene primers. TCRdb's copy holds only in-frame clones and misses some; the assay was immunoSEQ multiplex PCR. The D gene and trimming were derived from the DNA, and the V and J assignments and clone size from that table. The data hold about 92,000 clones, with about 89% observed a single time. This TCR derives from a human donor with active COVID-19. The donor label of this sample is uncertain. The chain links TRBV19 to TRBJ1-5, with a possible D match to TRBD1 (6 bases). Sequencing was done on a sample of peripheral blood. CDR3 bases: TGTGCCAGCTGCCGTGGTGGACAGCCTGGTCAGCCCCAGCATTTT. Encoded protein: CASCRGGQPGQPQHF. Using reference TRBV19 and TRBJ1-5 for the parts outside the CDR3, the full variable domain is DGGITQSPKYLFRKEGQNVTLSCEQNLNHDAMYWYRQDPGQGLRLIYYSQIVNDFQKGDIAEGYSVSREKKESFPLTVTSAQKNPTAFYLCASCRGGQPGQPQHFGDGTRLSIL.